Here is one T cell receptor (beta chain) with its context. Its specificity is not known. This sample is part of a study of brain T cells in children with intractable seizures. Data came from immunoSEQ multiplex PCR; TCRdb stores just in-frame clones and leaves some out. The table shows 340,000 or so clones, with nearly 95% occurring only once. Whole-study findings and limits: Clones missing pre-surgery may reflect undersampling of that blood sample. Viral specificity was inferred only from CDR3 similarity; HCMV serostatus was unknown.

As for time point: blood from clinic visit 5 months post-surgery; TSC patient then seizure free. Surgery cases with the highest brain T cell transcript signatures were chosen for sequencing. This receptor was identified in a boy under three years old with tuberous sclerosis and intractable seizures. The source material was peripheral blood, sampled around 5 months after surgery.

The CDR3 DNA reads TGTGCCAGTAGTTCTACCCGACTAGGCTCCTACGAGCAGTACTTC. Its protein product is CASSSTRLGSYEQYF. The chain couples TRBV19 to TRBJ2-7, with D possibly TRBD2 on 6 matching bases. Germline CDR1 LNHDA, CDR2 SQIVND (reference sequence). The CDR3 is made up of 15 amino acids. The V and J ends lost 5 bases and 0 bases respectively, with 14 bases between them.